This T cell receptor (beta chain) was identified during a study of blood T cell repertoires in COVID-19. Looking at the study overall: Acute-phase and convalescent COVID-19 samples originated in the United States, Italy and Spain.

TCRdb keeps only in-frame clones here, not all; method: immunoSEQ multiplex PCR. Here the sample spans roughly 39,000 clones, 85% being singletons. This CDR3 is built from 15 residues. The V gene lost 0 bases and the J gene lost 5 bases, with 14 bases spanning the gap. Looked up from germline, CDR1 is SGHRS and CDR2 is YFSETQ. The clonotype was recovered from a human donor in a cohort sampled during active COVID-19. V usage is TRBV5-1 and J usage is TRBJ1-1; D uncertain. The sequencing sample was made of peripheral blood. The DNA of the CDR3 is TGCGCCAGCAGCTTGGTCGCTTTAACGGGGACTGAAGCTTTCTTT. As protein: CASSLVALTGTEAFF.